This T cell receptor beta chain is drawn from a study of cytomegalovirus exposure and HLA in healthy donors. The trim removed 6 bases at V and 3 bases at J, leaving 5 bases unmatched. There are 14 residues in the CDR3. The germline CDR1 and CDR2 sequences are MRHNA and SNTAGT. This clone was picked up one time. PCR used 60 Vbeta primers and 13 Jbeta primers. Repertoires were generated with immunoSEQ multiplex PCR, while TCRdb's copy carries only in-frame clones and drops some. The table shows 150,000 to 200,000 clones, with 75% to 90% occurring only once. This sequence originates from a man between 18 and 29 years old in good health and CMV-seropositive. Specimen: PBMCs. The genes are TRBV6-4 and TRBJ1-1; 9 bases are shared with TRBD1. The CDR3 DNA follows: TGTGCCAGCAGACAGGGGGCGATGGACACTGAAGCTTTCTTT. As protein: CASRQGAMDTEAFF.